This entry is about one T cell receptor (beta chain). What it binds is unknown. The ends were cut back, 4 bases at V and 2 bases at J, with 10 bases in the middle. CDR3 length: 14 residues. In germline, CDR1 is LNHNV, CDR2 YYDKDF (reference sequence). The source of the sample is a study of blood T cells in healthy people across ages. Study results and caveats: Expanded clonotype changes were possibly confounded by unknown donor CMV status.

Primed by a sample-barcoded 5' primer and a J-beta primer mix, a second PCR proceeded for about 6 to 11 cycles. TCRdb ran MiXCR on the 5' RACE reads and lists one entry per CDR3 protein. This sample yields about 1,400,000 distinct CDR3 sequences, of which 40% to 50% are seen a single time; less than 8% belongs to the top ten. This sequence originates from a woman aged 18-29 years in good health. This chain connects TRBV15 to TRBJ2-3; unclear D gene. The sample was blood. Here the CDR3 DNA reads TGTGCCACCAGCAAAGAGGAGACCACAGATACGCAGTATTTT. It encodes CATSKEETTDTQYF.